Listed below are T cell receptor beta chains from one sample, sequenced in a study of shared clonotypes between healthy human individuals. The repertoire was sequenced with immunoSEQ multiplex PCR; TCRdb's copy has only in-frame clones and lacks some. The table shows some 2,000,000 clones, with less than 95% occurring only once. The material sequenced was naive CD8+ T cells sorted from blood. The receptor set was obtained from a man between 18 and 29 years old in good health. CDR3s include the opening cysteine and the closing phenylalanine or tryptophan.

TRBV4-3	TRBJ2-6	CASSQGAFSGANVLTF
TRBV4-3	TRBJ2-3	CASSQDGFLAGADTQYF
TRBV4-1	TRBJ2-7	CASSQAAGGHPPEQYF
TRBV6-5	TRBJ2-2	CASSYSGTGTTGELFF
TRBV7-9	TRBJ2-7	CASSLAPYEQYF
TRBV6-1	TRBJ2-7	CASSEGDGYSYEQYF
TRBV10-3	TRBJ2-2	CAISDFTEQNTGELFF
TRBV5-4	TRBJ1-2	CASSPPKGALGIYGYTF
TRBV14	TRBJ2-1	CASSQDPRLAVNEQFF
TRBV5-4	TRBJ2-7	CASSIWGDTTDPYEQYF
TRBV25-1	TRBJ2-1	CASTWTGDNEQFF
TRBV9	TRBJ2-5	CASSVDGARQETQYF
TRBV7-9	TRBJ2-1	CASSHLAGVSYNEQFF
TRBV27	TRBJ1-4	CASSPTAGGREKLFF
TRBV19	TRBJ1-5	CASSIVGEYSNQPQHF
TRBV10-3	TRBJ2-1	CAMGEGEDEQFF
TRBV6-4	TRBJ1-1	CASREGTANTEAFF
TRBV7-9	TRBJ2-3	CASSLASGTDTQYF
TRBV19	TRBJ2-7	CASSMRDRVYEQYF
TRBV4-1	TRBJ1-2	CASSQGLNYGYTF
TRBV13	TRBJ1-6	CASSFKDINSPLHF
TRBV7-9	TRBJ1-4	CASSTYSEKLFF
TRBV27	TRBJ2-3	CASHPSGGRSDTQYF
TRBV4-3	TRBJ2-7	CASSQEETSGEAYEQYF
TRBV5-4	TRBJ1-1	CASSLGGSNTEAFF
TRBV4-1	TRBJ2-7	CASSPLAPSYEQYF
TRBV2	TRBJ1-1	CASRVRGFNTEAFF
TRBV27	TRBJ1-2	CASSSGYGGGYYGYTF
TRBV9	TRBJ2-5	CASSVETTQETQYF
TRBV19	TRBJ1-1	CASSLLLNTEAFF
TRBV7-6	TRBJ2-7	CASSLGQGWYEQYF
TRBV7-2	TRBJ2-7	CASRIGRDEQYF
TRBV6-5	TRBJ2-7	CASSYSISHEQYF
TRBV11-2	TRBJ2-1	CASSLELGGYNEQFF
TRBV27	TRBJ2-7	CASSPTGPGNEQYF
TRBV5-1	TRBJ1-2	CASSPFPTDGYTF
TRBV4-1	TRBJ1-5	CASSQDGTGGIQPQHF
TRBV9	TRBJ2-1	CASSATGQEQFF
TRBV2	TRBJ1-4	CASRFDSFNEKLFF
TRBV27	TRBJ1-1	CATGQGLNTEAFF
TRBV5-4	TRBJ2-7	CASSSGLAVGYEQYF
TRBV27	TRBJ2-7	CASSTTVPYEQYF
TRBV27	TRBJ2-7	CASSFQRQSYEQYF
TRBV6-5	TRBJ2-7	CASSPSGSSYEQYF
TRBV9	TRBJ2-1	CASSVSQGAYNEQFF
TRBV7-6	TRBJ2-2	CASSLGTANTGELFF
TRBV28	TRBJ1-5	CASSSIPRTGPFNQPQHF
TRBV7-9	TRBJ2-2	CASSSSWPGQGAFGELFF
TRBV27	TRBJ2-3	CASSYHGTSGRAVIELCTDTQYF